The 21 T cell receptor beta chains below all came from one sample that was sequenced in a study of blood T cells in healthy people across ages. Then a second PCR, running about 6 to 12 cycles, was carried out with a sample-barcoded 5' primer and a J-beta primer mix. TCRdb itself ran the 5' RACE reads through MiXCR, one entry per CDR3 protein. The sample comprises some 1,000,000 distinct CDR3 sequences, under 30% of which are singletons, and about 0.72% rests with the top ten. The sample was also reused in another study, on T cells of mothers and their children.

Sequenced sample: blood. The source is a girl aged 2-10 years in good health.

The V gene is TRBV9, the J gene TRBJ2-7; D not certain. The germline V and J ends were trimmed by 0 bases and 0 bases, with 10 bases remaining between them. Looked up from germline, CDR1 is SGDLS and CDR2 is YYNGEE. The CDR3 contains 15 residues. The CDR3 here is CASSVESSPSYEQYF. The CDR3 bases are TGTGCCAGCAGCGTAGAGTCCTCCCCCTCCTACGAGCAGTACTTC.

The rearrangement uses TRBV7-2 and TRBJ1-4; D is ambiguous. In germline, CDR1 is SGHTA, CDR2 FQGNSA. The CDR3 is 14 residues long. Between the trimmed V and J ends, which lost 8 bases and 5 bases, there was a span of 15 bases. CDR3 in amino acids: CASSRALGNEKLFF. The CDR3 nucleotides are TGTGCCAGCTCCCGGGCCCTGGGAAATGAAAAACTGTTTTTT. Full variable domain (outside the CDR3, taken from reference TRBV7-2 and TRBJ1-4): GAGVSQSPSNKVTEKGKDVELRCDPISGHTALYWYRQSLGQGLEFLIYFQGNSAPDKSGLPSDRFSAERTGGSVSTLTIQRTQQEDSAVYLCASSRALGNEKLFFGSGTQLSVL.

This clonotype was observed a handful of times. The gene calls are TRBV7-9 and TRBJ1-1; D is unclear. The germline V gene encodes CDR1 SEHNR and CDR2 FQNEAQ (reference sequence). With 1 base removed from V and 0 bases from J, the gap between germline ends came to 9 bases. The CDR3 has 15 residues. The CDR3 bases are TGTGCCAGCAGCTTAGTTTCTGGTGTGAACACTGAAGCTTTCTTT. It yields the protein CASSLVSGVNTEAFF.

The V call is TRBV4-2, the J call TRBJ2-1; a weak D match, TRBD2 (5 bases). V gave up 0 bases and J gave up 8 bases, with 14 bases separating them. This CDR3 spans 15 amino acids. The V gene's germline CDR1 is LGHNA and CDR2 YNFKEQ. CDR3 region: CASSQEPLAGDEQFF. In DNA form, the CDR3 reads TGTGCCAGCAGCCAAGAACCCTTGGCGGGTGATGAGCAGTTCTTC.

This clonotype was seen a few times. The chain combines TRBV4-1 with TRBJ2-7, with D possibly matching TRBD2 (5 bases). V was clipped by 3 bases and J by 0 bases, with 9 bases between them. The CDR3 contains 14 residues. Germline CDR1 and CDR2: MGHRA and YSYEKL. The chain's CDR3 is CASSHGDSSYEQYF. The CDR3 nucleotides read TGCGCCAGCAGCCACGGGGATAGCTCCTACGAGCAGTACTTC.

The V gene is TRBV11-1, the J gene TRBJ2-6; D is undetermined. Trimming shortened V by 5 bases and J by 0 bases, and 8 bases separated the two germline ends. The CDR3 spans 15 residues. CDR1 is SGHAT, CDR2 FQDESV, per germline (reference sequence). CDR3 DNA: TGTGCCAGCAGCCCTACCATCTCTGGGGCCAACGTCCTGACTTTC. The encoded protein is CASSPTISGANVLTF. The full variable domain, with the rest looked up from reference TRBV11-1 and TRBJ2-6, is EAEVAQSPRYKITEKSQAVAFWCDPISGHATLYWYRQILGQGPELLVQFQDESVVDDSQLPKDRFSAERLKGVDSTLKIQPAELGDSAMYLCASSPTISGANVLTFGAGSRLTVL.

The CDR3 region has the DNA TGTGCCAGCAGTTACCCGACTAGCGGGGGGCCTTCTAGCACAGATACGCAGTATTTT. This translates into CASSYPTSGGPSSTDTQYF. This rearrangement joins TRBV6-2 or TRBV6-3 to TRBJ2-3, with 13 nucleotides matching TRBD2. The CDR3 contains 19 residues. Germline loops: CDR1 MNHEY, CDR2 SVGEGT. V shed 2 bases, J shed 0 bases, and the junction held 8 bases outside the gene matches.

This sequence joins TRBV4-2 and TRBJ2-7; 8 bases agree with TRBD1. Losses at the gene ends were 3 bases for V and 0 bases for J; bases not matched to a gene: 7. This CDR3 contains 16 residues. Germline assignment: CDR1 LGHNA and CDR2 YNFKEQ. Here the CDR3 reads CASSHPGQGNSYEQYF. CDR3 coding DNA: TGTGCCAGCAGCCACCCCGGACAGGGCAACTCCTACGAGCAGTACTTC.

The chain is built from TRBV15 and TRBJ1-4; TRBD1 aligns across 9 bases. The CDR3 is 16 residues long. Unmatched junction bases numbered 12, after V lost 5 bases and J lost 8 bases. Germline V gives CDR1 LNHNV, CDR2 YYDKDF (reference sequence). CDR3 region: CATSRDSGTGNEKLFF. The CDR3 bases are TGTGCCACCAGCCGGGACTCCGGGACAGGGAACGAAAAACTGTTTTTT.

This clonotype appeared a few times. The V gene is TRBV5-1, the J gene TRBJ2-3; 10 positions match TRBD1. CDR1 and CDR2 (germline): SGHRS, YFSETQ. The CDR3 extends over 14 amino acids. The V segment lost 2 bases and the J segment 6 bases; nucleotides outside the gene matches: 3. The CDR3 reads CASSFGTGEDTQYF. Here the CDR3 DNA reads TGCGCCAGCAGCTTTGGGACAGGGGAGGATACGCAGTATTTT.

The chain joins TRBV11-2 to TRBJ2-3, with TRBD2 identical over 8 bases. V trimming: 4 bases; J trimming: 2 bases; junction bases outside the gene matches: 17. Germline lookup yields CDR1 SGHAT and CDR2 FQNNGV. This CDR3 contains 19 residues. The CDR3 sequence: CASSSRFVAGSPYTDTQYF. The CDR3 DNA follows: TGTGCCAGCAGCTCTCGTTTTGTAGCGGGATCGCCTTACACAGATACGCAGTATTTT.

This clonotype has a handful of counts. The V call is TRBV13, the J call TRBJ1-1; TRBD1 is a possible D gene (5 bases). Germline V gives CDR1 PRHDT, CDR2 FYEKMQ (reference sequence). Trimming took off 5 bases at V and 6 bases at J, with 13 bases between the two ends. The CDR3 covers 13 residues. Written as DNA, the CDR3 is TGTGCCAGCAGCGAGAGGGGTTTGTCTGAAGCTTTCTTT. Amino acids: CASSERGLSEAFF.

This sequence joins TRBV7-3 and TRBJ2-1; 7 nucleotides align to TRBD2. Unmatched junction bases numbered 13, after V lost 1 base and J lost 1 base. The CDR3 is 19 amino acids. Germline CDR1 SGHTA, CDR2 FQGTGA. The CDR3 DNA reads as TGTGCCAGCAGCTTAAGGGGGGGGGTCTCTACCATATCCTACAATGAGCAGTTCTTC. Translating it yields CASSLRGGVSTISYNEQFF.

The J gene is TRBJ2-7, the V gene TRBV27; D is unclear. Germline assignment: CDR1 MNHEY and CDR2 SMNVEV (reference sequence). With 6 bases removed from V and 0 bases from J, the gap between germline ends came to 15 bases. The CDR3 runs 15 residues. CDR3 bases: TGTGCCAGCAGGGTGCACCTGCAGTCCTCCTACGAGCAGTACTTC. It is translated as CASRVHLQSSYEQYF.

In its sample, this clonotype was seen a few times. V and J are TRBV6-2 or TRBV6-3 and TRBJ2-1; 15 bases match TRBD2. Germline V lookup: CDR1 MNHEY, CDR2 SVGEGT. J was trimmed by 1 base and V by 8 bases; bases with no gene match: 12. The CDR3 sequence is 19 residues long. Here the CDR3 reads CASGDVGLAGGKSYNEQFF. CDR3 nucleotides: TGTGCCAGCGGGGATGTGGGACTAGCGGGGGGCAAGTCCTACAATGAGCAGTTCTTC.

V is TRBV6-5 and J is TRBJ2-5; the D is unclear. Per the germline V gene, CDR1 is MNHEY and CDR2 is SVGAGI. The CDR3 length is 12 residues. V was shortened by 7 bases and J by 5 bases, with 11 bases between the two germline ends. In DNA form, the CDR3 reads TGTGCCAGCAACCCCCCGGATGAGACCCAGTACTTC. It codes for CASNPPDETQYF.

CDR3 loop: CASSGMEAFF. The CDR3 DNA reads as TGTGCCAGCAGTGGAATGGAAGCTTTCTTT. The genes are TRBV6-2 or TRBV6-3 and TRBJ1-1; D ambiguous. The CDR3 contains 10 residues. The germline V and J ends were trimmed by 5 bases and 8 bases, with 6 bases remaining between them. The germline CDR1 and CDR2 sequences are MNHEY and SVGEGT.

This clonotype was seen a handful of times. The CDR3 coding sequence is TGCAGCGTTGGATTCGGCCCTATGAACGACACCTTC. This encodes CSVGFGPMNDTF. The V call is TRBV29-1, the J call TRBJ1-2; D is ambiguous. V lost 4 bases, J lost 12 bases, and 18 bases lay in between. Germline CDR1 is SQVTM and CDR2 is ANQGSEA. The CDR3 is made up of 12 amino acids.

This clonotype was seen a handful of times. The J gene is TRBJ2-5, the V gene TRBV7-3; D ambiguous. The CDR3 has 16 residues. Germline CDR1 SGHTA, CDR2 FQGTGA. V gave up 2 bases and J gave up 5 bases, with 18 bases separating them. This chain's CDR3 is CASSLYAGSAWETQYF. CDR3 DNA sequence: TGTGCCAGCAGCTTATATGCTGGGTCCGCCTGGGAGACCCAGTACTTC. Variable domain in full (rest from reference TRBV7-3 and TRBJ2-5): GAGVSQTPSNKVTEKGKYVELRCDPISGHTALYWYRQSLGQGPEFLIYFQGTGAADDSGLPNDRFFAVRPEGSVSTLKIQRTERGDSAVYLCASSLYAGSAWETQYFGPGTRLLVL.

The chain combines TRBV20-1 with TRBJ1-1; 7 nucleotides match TRBD1. Germline V gene sequence: CDR1 DFQATT, CDR2 SNEGSKA (reference sequence). The CDR3 totals 12 residues. Unmatched junction bases numbered 8, after V lost 5 bases and J lost 8 bases. CDR3 nucleotides: TGCAGTGCTTACCAATCGGACAGGGAAGCTTTCTTT. This sequence encodes CSAYQSDREAFF.

This clonotype was detected only a few times. This chain uses TRBV7-9 with TRBJ2-5; TRBD1 aligns across 9 bases. In germline, CDR1 is SEHNR, CDR2 FQNEAQ (reference sequence). The CDR3 has 14 amino acids. The trim removed 5 bases at V and 5 bases at J, leaving 6 bases unmatched. The CDR3 DNA follows: TGTGCCAGCAGCCTCCGGGACAGGGAGGAGACCCAGTACTTC. This codes for CASSLRDREETQYF.